Following are 18 T cell receptor beta chains from one sample sequenced in a study of blood T cell repertoires in COVID-19. Profiled with immunoSEQ multiplex PCR; TCRdb holds only in-frame clones, not every one. Here the sample spans 70,000 to 95,000 clones, roughly 80% being singletons. The sequenced material came from peripheral blood. The receptors come from a woman in her forties with active or convalescent COVID-19.

This clone was detected many times. V gene TRBV7-9 combines with J gene TRBJ1-1; D may be TRBD1 (6 bases). CDR1 and CDR2 (germline): SEHNR, FQNEAQ (reference sequence). This CDR3 is built from 12 residues. Trimming left V 6 bases short and J 6 bases short, with 11 bases between. The CDR3 nucleotides read TGTGCCAGCAGATCCAACAGGGCTGAAGCTTTCTTT. Translated, it gives CASRSNRAEAFF.

The gene calls are TRBV3-1 (or the pseudogene TRBV3-2) and TRBJ1-3; no firm D call. CDR3 length: 16 amino acids. The V end lost 1 base, the J end lost 0 bases, and 10 bases lay between the germline ends. Germline V gene lookup returns CDR1 LGHDT and CDR2 YNNKEL (reference sequence). The CDR3 protein is CASSQGFASSGNTIYF. As DNA, the CDR3 is TGTGCCAGCAGCCAAGGGTTCGCGAGCTCTGGAAACACCATATATTTT.

DNA for the CDR3: TGTGCCACCCACAGTGATAGGGGTGGCTACACCTTC. Residues: CATHSDRGGYTF. This chain connects TRBV24-1 to TRBJ1-2, with D possibly being TRBD1 (5 bases). This CDR3 has 12 residues. Trimming shortened V by 9 bases and J by 7 bases, and 14 bases separated the two germline ends. The germline V gene encodes CDR1 KGHDR and CDR2 SFDVKD.

The rearrangement joins TRBV7-6 to TRBJ1-1, with 9 bases aligning to TRBD1. J was trimmed by 2 bases and V by 5 bases; bases with no gene match: 6. The CDR3 covers 15 residues. The germline CDR1 and CDR2 sequences are SGHVS and FNYEAQ. The CDR3 DNA sequence: TGTGCCAGCAGCCTGGGACAGGGATTTAACACTGAAGCTTTCTTT. Protein product: CASSLGQGFNTEAFF.

The chain joins TRBV5-1 to TRBJ2-2, with D maybe TRBD2 (5 bases). Trimming left V 1 base short and J 3 bases short, with 13 bases between. Germline-derived CDR1 and CDR2 are SGHRS and YFSETQ. The CDR3 has 16 residues. DNA of the CDR3: TGCGCCAGCAGCTTGATCCCCGGGGTAGACACCGGGGAGCTGTTTTTT. Its protein product is CASSLIPGVDTGELFF.

This chain joins TRBV7-3 and TRBJ1-2; TRBD1 matches 8 bases. The CDR3 loop spans 15 amino acids. The V gene end was trimmed by 4 bases and the J gene end by 0 bases; junction bases not matched to a gene: 4. Germline loops: CDR1 SGHTA, CDR2 FQGTGA. CDR3 sequence (DNA): TGTGCCAGCAGCTCAGGACAGGGCTCTAACTATGGCTACACCTTC. Encoded protein: CASSSGQGSNYGYTF.

J is TRBJ2-7 and V is TRBV4-3; 7 nucleotides line up with TRBD2. The CDR3 runs 18 residues. Trimming cost V 0 bases and J 0 bases; bases outside gene matches: 11. CDR1 is LGHNA, CDR2 YSLEER, per germline. Here the CDR3 reads CASSQDFMRGLSSYEQYF. In DNA form, the CDR3 reads TGCGCCAGCAGCCAAGATTTTATGCGGGGGTTAAGCTCCTACGAGCAGTACTTC.

This clone turned up a few times. The chain uses TRBV10-3 and TRBJ1-1; no clear D gene. Germline V gene lookup returns CDR1 ENHRY and CDR2 SYGVKD. This CDR3 spans 14 amino acids. The V and J ends lost 3 bases and 1 base respectively, with 9 bases between them. The CDR3 loop reads CAISDGHRNTEAFF. The CDR3 DNA follows: TGTGCCATCAGTGATGGGCACCGGAACACTGAAGCTTTCTTT.

The genes are TRBV6-5 and TRBJ1-1; 7 bases match TRBD1. This CDR3 has 14 residues. The V gene end was trimmed by 5 bases and the J gene end by 2 bases; junction bases not matched to a gene: 5. The germline CDR1 and CDR2 sequences are MNHEY and SVGAGI. The CDR3 sequence: CASSTTGPNTEAFF. The CDR3 nucleotides read TGTGCCAGCAGTACGACAGGGCCCAACACTGAAGCTTTCTTT.

This clone appeared once. The gene calls are TRBV6-5 and TRBJ1-4, with D unresolved. Germline lookup yields CDR1 MNHEY and CDR2 SVGAGI. This CDR3 contains 15 residues. Trimming stripped 5 bases from V and 0 bases from J, with 10 bases between. The CDR3: CASSQTLATNEKLFF. In DNA form, the CDR3 reads TGTGCCAGCAGTCAGACACTTGCAACTAATGAAAAACTGTTTTTT.

The rearrangement links TRBV19 to TRBJ2-7; 13 bases line up with TRBD2. The CDR3 totals 15 residues. Germline values: CDR1 LNHDA, CDR2 SQIVND (reference sequence). V lost 8 bases and J lost 6; bases outside the gene matches: 10. The CDR3 region has the DNA TGTGCCAGTCGGACTAGCGGGAGTATATTGGGCGAGCAGTACTTC. Protein: CASRTSGSILGEQYF.

This clone was detected only a few times. The chain uses TRBV9 and TRBJ2-2; a possible D gene is TRBD1 (6 bases). The CDR3 extends over 16 amino acids. The germline CDR1 and CDR2 sequences are SGDLS and YYNGEE. V was clipped by 2 bases and J by 0 bases, with 11 bases between them. CDR3 nucleotides: TGTGCCAGCAGCGTCACAGGGTATCCGAACACCGGGGAGCTGTTTTTT. Translation gives CASSVTGYPNTGELFF.

The chain joins TRBV4-3 to TRBJ1-2, with 9 bases lining up with TRBD1. The CDR3 sequence is 14 residues long. The V and J ends lost 3 bases and 6 bases, in that order; junction bases with no gene match: 5. Germline V gene data show CDR1 as LGHNA and CDR2 as YSLEER. The CDR3: CASSHTGGVDGYTF. The CDR3 DNA sequence: TGCGCCAGCAGCCATACAGGGGGCGTCGATGGCTACACCTTC.

Note on this clone: The junction differs from germline at one of its ends, possibly a read error. V gene TRBV9 combines with J gene TRBJ2-3, with 7 bases identical to TRBD2. The germline CDR1 and CDR2 sequences are SGDLS and YYNGEE. The CDR3 consists of 16 residues. The CDR3 DNA reads TGTGCCAGCAGCGGTAGGGGAGGGGTCTTGGCGGGAGACCTGCATTTT. Protein: CASSGRGGVLAGDLHF.

The chain is built from TRBV29-1 and TRBJ2-7; 9 nucleotides line up with TRBD2. The V gene's germline CDR1 is SQVTM and CDR2 ANQGSEA. The trim removed 3 bases at V and 2 bases at J, leaving 2 bases unmatched. CDR3 length equals 13 residues. DNA for the CDR3: TGCAGCGTTGATGGCGGGAGGGCCTACGAGCAGTACTTC. Amino acids: CSVDGGRAYEQYF.

This clone was seen once. CDR3 nucleotide sequence: TGTGCCAGCAGAACAGGGGTCTATAATTCACCCCTCCACTTT. Translated: CASRTGVYNSPLHF. This sequence joins TRBV7-2 and TRBJ1-6, with 7 bases fitting TRBD1. The CDR3 is made up of 14 amino acids. Germline V CDR1 and CDR2: SGHTA, FQGNSA. V shed 6 bases and J 3 bases; nucleotides not matched to a gene: 2.

The V and J genes are TRBV7-2 and TRBJ1-1; 7 bases agree with TRBD1. Germline-derived CDR1 and CDR2 are SGHTA and FQGNSA. This CDR3 comprises 15 residues. The V gene end was trimmed by 3 bases and the J gene end by 2 bases; junction bases not matched to a gene: 6. CDR3 DNA: TGTGCCAGCAGCTTCCTACAGGGGACTAACACTGAAGCTTTCTTT. This encodes CASSFLQGTNTEAFF.

This clone showed up just a few times. The chain links TRBV7-2 to TRBJ1-2; possible D gene TRBD1, 5 bases. This CDR3 region has 14 residues. Per germline, CDR1 SGHTA and CDR2 FQGNSA. V shed 5 bases and J shed 3 bases, with 13 bases lying between them. The DNA of the CDR3 is TGTGCCAGCAGCCCTATTGAAGGGGACTATGGCTACACCTTC. It encodes CASSPIEGDYGYTF.